A single sample gave rise to the 21 T cell receptor beta chains below, sequenced in a study of CD8 T cells in Susac syndrome. The RNA input was roughly 0.5 to 1 ug, and it was reverse transcribed with random hexamers. MiXCR, applied by TCRdb to the immunoSEQ multiplex PCR reads, yields one record per CDR3 protein. The sample consists of hundreds of thousands of distinct CDR3 sequences, 80% to 95% of them appearing once. Material for sequencing was CD4+ T cells from PBMCs. All receptors come from a human donor with multiple sclerosis.

The chain employs TRBV5-1 and TRBJ1-2; 7 bases align to TRBD1. Trimming at V came to 0 bases and at J to 3 bases, leaving 5 bases not matched to a gene. The length of the CDR3 is 15 residues. Germline V gene lookup returns CDR1 SGHRS and CDR2 YFSETQ. The CDR3 DNA follows: TGCGCCAGCAGCTTGGAGGGACAGACGGACTATGGCTACACCTTC. Protein: CASSLEGQTDYGYTF. The full variable domain, in which reference TRBV5-1 and TRBJ1-2 provide the parts outside the CDR3, is KAGVTQTPRYLIKTRGQQVTLSCSPISGHRSVSWYQQTPGQGLQFLFEYFSETQRNKGNFPGRFSGRQFSNSRSEMNVSTLELGDSALYLCASSLEGQTDYGYTFGSGTRLTVV.

V and J are TRBV11-2 and TRBJ1-1; D call uncertain. V dropped 4 bases and J dropped 6 bases, with 21 bases sitting between them. The germline CDR1 and CDR2 sequences are SGHAT and FQNNGV. The CDR3 is made up of 16 amino acids. The CDR3 DNA reads TGTGCCAGCAGCTCCCGAATATGGACCGGACTCCCTGAAGCTTTCTTT. Translating gives CASSSRIWTGLPEAFF.

The chain joins TRBV20-1 to TRBJ2-2; 15 bases are a match to TRBD2. V was clipped by 6 bases and J by 3 bases; unmatched bases: 5. The CDR3 totals 16 residues. Germline values: CDR1 DFQATT, CDR2 SNEGSKA (reference sequence). CDR3 in amino acids: CSAGLAGGRDTGELFF. DNA for the CDR3: TGCAGTGCCGGACTAGCGGGAGGGAGGGACACCGGGGAGCTGTTTTTT.

V and J are TRBV24-1 and TRBJ2-3; 12 nucleotides line up with TRBD1. The CDR3 spans 15 residues. Germline V gene data show CDR1 as KGHDR and CDR2 as SFDVKD. The V segment lost 9 bases and the J segment 5 bases; nucleotides outside the gene matches: 8. The CDR3 here is CATAPRDRGRDTQYF. CDR3 DNA: TGTGCCACCGCCCCCAGGGACAGGGGGCGAGATACGCAGTATTTT.

The V gene is TRBV7-3, the J gene TRBJ2-3, with 8 bases matching TRBD2. The CDR3 contains 15 residues. The J segment lost 3 bases and the V segment lost 4 bases, leaving 6 bases of the junction unmatched. Germline CDR1 reads SGHTA; CDR2 reads FQGTGA. The CDR3 DNA is TGTGCCAGCAGCTCTCTGACGGGAGGGACAGATACGCAGTATTTT. Translating gives CASSSLTGGTDTQYF.

J is TRBJ2-1 and V is TRBV18; possibly TRBD1 or TRBD2 for D (5 bases each). Trimming removed 2 bases at V and 7 bases at J, with 15 bases between. The CDR3 has 15 amino acids. Germline V gene data show CDR1 as KGHSH and CDR2 as LQKENI. The CDR3 sequence: CASSPVRELPNEQFF. The CDR3 bases are TGTGCCAGCTCACCAGTCAGGGAGTTACCGAATGAGCAGTTCTTC. Drawing the rest from reference TRBV18 and TRBJ2-1, the complete variable domain is NAGVMQNPRHLVRRRGQEARLRCSPMKGHSHVYWYRQLPEEGLKFMVYLQKENIIDESGMPKERFSAEFPKEGPSILRIQQVVRGDSAAYFCASSPVRELPNEQFFGPGTRLTVL.

The V gene is TRBV19, the J gene TRBJ2-7; perhaps TRBD2 as D (7 bases). The CDR3 is 13 amino acids. Trimming pared 7 bases from V and 6 bases from J, leaving 16 bases between. Germline loops: CDR1 LNHDA, CDR2 SQIVND (reference sequence). The CDR3 region is CASKDRGAFEQYF. The CDR3 DNA reads as TGTGCCAGTAAGGACCGGGGGGCATTCGAGCAGTACTTC.

The J gene is TRBJ1-5, the V gene TRBV29-1, with 9 bases fitting TRBD1. Trimming at V came to 2 bases and at J to 1 base, leaving 3 bases not matched to a gene. The CDR3 spans 15 residues. The germline V gene has CDR1 SQVTM and CDR2 ANQGSEA. The CDR3 is CSVERTGESNQPQHF. The CDR3 DNA sequence: TGCAGCGTTGAAAGGACAGGGGAAAGCAATCAGCCCCAGCATTTT.

The chain joins TRBV4-2 to TRBJ2-3; D might be TRBD1 (6 bases). Germline V gene data show CDR1 as LGHNA and CDR2 as YNFKEQ. V was clipped by 4 bases and J by 2 bases, with 10 bases between them. The CDR3 has 14 amino acids. CDR3 DNA sequence: TGTGCCAGCAGCCCAGGACAGCACACAGATACGCAGTATTTT. Its protein product is CASSPGQHTDTQYF.

The rearrangement uses TRBV7-6 and TRBJ1-3; no reliable D call. The CDR3 consists of 14 residues. Trimming removed 5 bases from V and 2 bases from J, with 10 bases in between. The germline V gene encodes CDR1 SGHVS and CDR2 FNYEAQ. This CDR3 is CASSTGLAGNTIYF. Written as DNA, the CDR3 is TGTGCCAGCAGCACCGGTCTTGCTGGAAACACCATATATTTT.

CDR3 DNA: TGTGCCAGCTCACCAACGCAGGGCCGCAATGAGCAGTTCTTC. It codes for CASSPTQGRNEQFF. This sequence joins TRBV18 and TRBJ2-1; D may be TRBD1 (5 bases). The CDR3 is made up of 14 amino acids. Germline V CDR1 and CDR2: KGHSH, LQKENI. The ends were cut back, 2 bases at V and 6 bases at J, with 11 bases in the middle.

V is TRBV20-1 and J is TRBJ2-7, with 11 nucleotides matching TRBD1. Trimming took 5 bases from V and 2 from J; bases not matched to a gene: 8. CDR3 length equals 15 residues. Germline loops: CDR1 DFQATT, CDR2 SNEGSKA (reference sequence). The CDR3 DNA reads as TGCAGTGCTCCCGAGCCGGGACAGGGGGCCTACGAGCAGTACTTC. This encodes CSAPEPGQGAYEQYF.

The V and J genes are TRBV30 and TRBJ1-4; possibly TRBD1 for D (6 bases). Germline values: CDR1 GTSNPN, CDR2 SVGIG (reference sequence). The CDR3 is made up of 15 amino acids. V was cut by 3 bases and J by 8 bases, with 19 bases left in between. The CDR3 here is CAWRALQGREEKLFF. In DNA, the CDR3 is TGTGCCTGGAGGGCCCTACAGGGAAGGGAGGAAAAACTGTTTTTT.

V usage is TRBV6-5 and J usage is TRBJ1-1; 7 bases agree with TRBD1. Germline CDR1 MNHEY, CDR2 SVGAGI. J gave up 1 base and V 0 bases, and 11 bases lay outside the gene matches. CDR3 length: 18 amino acids. The CDR3: CASSYSRGPRGRNTEAFF. In DNA form, the CDR3 reads TGTGCCAGCAGTTACTCTAGGGGGCCTCGAGGTCGGAACACTGAAGCTTTCTTT.

The chain combines TRBV10-3 with TRBJ2-3; 9 nucleotides line up with TRBD2. The germline V gene encodes CDR1 ENHRY and CDR2 SYGVKD. The V gene end was trimmed by 4 bases and the J gene end by 9 bases; junction bases not matched to a gene: 14. This CDR3 spans 16 amino acids. DNA for the CDR3: TGTGCCATCAGTGGGATAGCGGGGGTGTCCACAGGAACGCAGTATTTT. It yields the protein CAISGIAGVSTGTQYF.

The sample holds one count of this clonotype. V gene TRBV12-3 or TRBV12-4 combines with J gene TRBJ2-4; possible D gene TRBD2, 6 bases. Trimming pared 6 bases from V and 5 bases from J, leaving 14 bases between. This CDR3 is built from 14 residues. In DNA form, the CDR3 reads TGTGCCAGCAGCCCGAGTGGCGGGGAAAACATTCAGTACTTC. This codes for CASSPSGGENIQYF.

This clonotype was recorded once. The J gene is TRBJ2-5, the V gene TRBV6-5, with D possibly TRBD2 on 6 matching bases. This CDR3 contains 15 residues. The V gene lost 2 bases and the J gene lost 4 bases, with 14 bases spanning the gap. The germline V gene has CDR1 MNHEY and CDR2 SVGAGI. CDR3 DNA: TGTGCCAGCAGTTACGACTTAGAGGGAGGAGAGACCCAGTACTTC. Encoded protein: CASSYDLEGGETQYF.

As DNA, the CDR3 is TGCGCCAGCAGCTTGAGGCTAAGCTCTGGGGCCAACGTCCTGACTTTC. Encoded protein: CASSLRLSSGANVLTF. The chain combines TRBV5-1 with TRBJ2-6, with unresolved D. The CDR3 contains 16 residues. The germline V gene has CDR1 SGHRS and CDR2 YFSETQ. V lost 1 base and J lost 0, with 8 bases in between. The whole variable domain, filled in from reference TRBV5-1 and TRBJ2-6, reads KAGVTQTPRYLIKTRGQQVTLSCSPISGHRSVSWYQQTPGQGLQFLFEYFSETQRNKGNFPGRFSGRQFSNSRSEMNVSTLELGDSALYLCASSLRLSSGANVLTFGAGSRLTVL.

As DNA, the CDR3 is TGTGCCAGCAGTTTAGTACCAGGGATCGGCGAGCAGTACTTC. It yields the protein CASSLVPGIGEQYF. The chain uses TRBV12-3 or TRBV12-4 and TRBJ2-7; possibly TRBD1 for D (5 bases). V shed 1 base and J shed 6 bases, with 13 bases lying between them. The CDR3 extends over 14 amino acids.

The gene calls are TRBV20-1 and TRBJ2-3; the D is unclear. CDR1 and CDR2 (germline): DFQATT, SNEGSKA (reference sequence). The CDR3 consists of 11 residues. V was clipped by 1 base and J by 7 bases, with 6 bases between them. In nucleotides, the CDR3 is TGCAGTGCTAGAGTGATGAATACGCAGTATTTT. This codes for CSARVMNTQYF.

This chain uses TRBV7-9 with TRBJ2-5; D is uncertain. Between the trimmed V and J ends, which lost 3 bases and 2 bases, there was a span of 7 bases. CDR1 and CDR2 (germline): SEHNR, FQNEAQ (reference sequence). This CDR3 contains 13 residues. The CDR3 loop is CASSFDPQETQYF. As DNA, the CDR3 is TGTGCCAGCAGCTTCGACCCTCAAGAGACCCAGTACTTC.